The present entry profiles one TCR beta chain with its context. The antigen is undetermined. Germline lookup yields CDR1 SNHLY and CDR2 FYNNEI. Trimming removed 8 bases from V and 9 bases from J; junction bases left unmatched: 13. This CDR3 spans 14 amino acids. Assay: immunoSEQ multiplex PCR; the TCRdb copy retains only in-frame clones and omits some. Found here are about 100,000 clones, 75% to 95% of them singletons; the top ten hold 0.15%. This entry comes from a study of siplizumab effects on memory and regulatory T cells. Overall study results and limits: Confirmation that proliferating Tregs from siplizumab cultures had suppressive function was not obtained.

This chain uses TRBV2 with TRBJ2-1, with 7 nucleotides matching TRBD2. This sequence originates from a human donor in good health. Input material: CD4+ T cells sorted from blood. The CDR3 here is CASGERGPSGEQFF. The CDR3 DNA is TGTGCCAGCGGCGAGCGGGGTCCGAGCGGTGAGCAGTTCTTC.